A single T cell receptor beta chain is shown here with its context. Its antigen is as yet unknown. The DNA ends 3 residues before the CDR3 does, and the rest of the CDR3 is filled in from the germline J gene. Some clones are missing from TCRdb's copy, which holds only in-frame ones; the method was immunoSEQ multiplex PCR. The sample has roughly 32,000 clones. The data originate from a study of Tregs in tolerant kidney transplant recipients. Study-level information: Related graft donors supplied nonmyeloablative bone marrow transplants, and mixed chimerism was transient.

Study conclusions and caveats: In tolerant patients, donor-specific Tregs outgrew total Tregs, suggesting antigen-driven expansion. Nucleotide sequences could not be compared across some patients' samples due to primer changes. This study did not directly address biological reproducibility.

The CDR3 loop spans 12 amino acids. V was pared by 0 bases and J by 5 bases, with 6 bases between. Per germline, CDR1 SGHNT and CDR2 YYREEE (reference sequence). Sequenced here: CD8+ T cells from blood, sampled before the transplant. This rearrangement joins TRBV5-4 to TRBJ2-7; D gene unclear. The receptor was derived from a human donor who received a combined kidney and bone marrow transplant. The CDR3 sequence: CASSLGAHEQYF. Partial CDR3 DNA: TGTGCCAGCAGCTTGGGGGCCCACGAG.